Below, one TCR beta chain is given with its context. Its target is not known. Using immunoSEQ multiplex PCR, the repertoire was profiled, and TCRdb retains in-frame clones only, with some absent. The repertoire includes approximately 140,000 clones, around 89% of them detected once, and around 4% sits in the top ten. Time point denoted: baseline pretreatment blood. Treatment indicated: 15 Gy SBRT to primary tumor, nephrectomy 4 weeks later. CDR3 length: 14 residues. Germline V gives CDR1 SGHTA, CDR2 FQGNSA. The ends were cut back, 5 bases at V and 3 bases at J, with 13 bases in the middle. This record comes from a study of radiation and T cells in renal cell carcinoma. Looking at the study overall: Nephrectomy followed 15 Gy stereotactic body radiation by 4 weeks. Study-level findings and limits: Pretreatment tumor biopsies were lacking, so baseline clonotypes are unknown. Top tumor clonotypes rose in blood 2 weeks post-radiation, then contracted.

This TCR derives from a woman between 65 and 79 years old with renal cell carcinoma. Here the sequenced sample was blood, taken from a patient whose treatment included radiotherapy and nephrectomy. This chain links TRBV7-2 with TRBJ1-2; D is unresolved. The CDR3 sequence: CASSPRRTHYGYTF. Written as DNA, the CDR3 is TGTGCCAGCAGCCCCCGACGGACCCACTATGGCTACACCTTC.